The present TCR beta chain was sequenced within a study of Graves' ophthalmopathy and Graves' hyperthyroidism. This clonotype occurred many times. TCR beta CDR3 amplification used RNA transcripts. Investigators did first-round RT-PCR with HTBI primers, then second-round multiplex PCR. Each CDR3 protein gets one entry after TCRdb re-called the multiplex PCR reads with MiXCR. The repertoire consists of 350,000 to 400,000 distinct CDR3 sequences, with 15% to 20% occurring once and the leading ten covering roughly 1.6%. Germline V CDR1 and CDR2: MNHNS, SASEGT. The CDR3 loop spans 14 amino acids. The V end lost 6 bases, the J end lost 3 bases, and 12 bases lay between the germline ends.

The specimen sequenced was peripheral blood. The receptor was derived from a woman under 30 with Graves' ophthalmopathy. The J gene is TRBJ1-5, the V gene TRBV6-1; the D gene is possibly TRBD1 (6 bases). Here the CDR3 reads CASRNGGYNQPQHF. The DNA of the CDR3 is TGTGCCAGCAGGAATGGGGGCTACAATCAGCCCCAGCATTTT.